This T cell receptor beta chain derives from a study of blood T cell repertoires in COVID-19 (TCRdb year 2020). About the full investigation: Samples from collaborators originated in the United States, Italy and Spain and spanned both the acute and convalescent phases of COVID-19. The prospective study material was composed of cDNA or gDNA derived from T cells, B-cell-depleted T cells, or PBMCs. Subjects who had been exposed to COVID-19, were actively infected with it, or had recovered from it provided the deeply sampled blood TCRbeta repertoires that made up the dataset. The repertoires were released in a freely available public database meant as a resource for research on the immune response to SARS-CoV-2. The samples were drawn from two sources: the first 160 participants of the ongoing ImmuneRACE study, and about 1,300 subjects contributed by 6 global collaborators. A de-identified subject ID, COVID-19 status, age in years and sex were almost always included in the sample metadata. HLA class I and class II types, where available, came from metadata supplied by the sample provider rather than from assay-based typing. Results and caveats for the whole study, not just this receptor: The amount of clinical and demographic metadata varied by source and participant and was provided uncurated.

TCRbeta CDR3 regions were amplified from genomic DNA by means of the immunoSEQ Assay, a bias-controlled multiplex PCR. Per the authors' processing: Nucleated cell counts per sample were estimated from amplification of reference gene primers within the assay. Sequence reads were collapsed and filtered to measure the absolute abundance of every unique TCRbeta CDR3 rearrangement. Productive Simpson clonality was computed per sample as the square root of Simpson's diversity index over productive rearrangements. The clones in this table, taken by TCRdb from immuneACCESS, are in-frame only. Not every clone is retained; where verified, under half of the shortfall comes from an unresolved V gene, and the cause of the rest is unknown. V and J calls and clone size are copied from that table; D and trimming were computed from the DNA. Within this sample are around 260,000 clones, with about four fifths of them counted one time only. The top ten hold approximately 15% of the sample.

From cysteine to phenylalanine, the CDR3 is 15 amino acids long. The read is trimmed to its CDR3 DNA, 45 bases read in frame from base 1. V loses 6 bases, J loses 5 bases, and the germline ends lie 20 bases apart. CDR1 and CDR2, looked up from the germline V gene, are SGHRS and YFSETQ. One collaborating source in Seattle enrolled patients during active infection and followed them longitudinally through the course of disease. Each collaborating institution followed its own protocols to collect whole blood in K2EDTA tubes. For TCRbeta analysis, collaborator samples were shipped as frozen whole blood, as isolated PBMCs, or as DNA extracted from either sample type. In the case of this clone: Its antigen is still unknown. There are no base qualities to consult, and no much larger clone falls within one base.

This TCR came from a person between 65 and 79 years old with COVID-19, enrolled during active disease. Material: peripheral blood. The chain is encoded by TRBV5-1 joined to TRBJ1-1; the D gene is perhaps TRBD1, on 5 matching bases. The CDR3 in this case is CASTFWGLGATEAFF. The DNA sequence follows: TGCGCCAGCACCTTTTGGGGATTAGGGGCGACTGAAGCTTTCTTT.